This T cell receptor (beta chain) was recovered during a study of CD8+ T cells in alopecia areata. Turning to the study itself: Patients received oral tofacitinib, 5 to 10 mg twice daily, for moderate-to-severe alopecia areata.

Stated treatment: oral pan-JAK inhibitor, 5-10 mg twice daily. RNA was isolated and reverse transcribed to cDNA, the sequencing template. Using immunoSEQ multiplex PCR, the repertoire was profiled, and TCRdb retains in-frame clones only, with some absent. The sample consists of 87,000 or so clones, approximately 70% of them appearing once. General study findings and limits: Within the top 100, expanded CD8+ clones significantly decreased with tofacitinib, as did scalp clonality. Lesional scalp, notably in alopecia totalis/universalis, had clonality above that of normal scalp.

On this clone itself: What it binds is unknown.

The CDR3 consists of 12 residues. The germline gives CDR1 SNHLY, CDR2 FYNNEI. The V end lost 6 bases, the J end lost 6 bases, and 11 bases lay between the germline ends. The gene calls are TRBV2 and TRBJ1-1, with D unresolved. The sequence was obtained from a human donor with alopecia areata. Material: CD8+ T cells sorted from blood, obtained at week 44, from a patient treated with tofacitinib. Here the CDR3 reads CASSNTKAEAFF. CDR3 DNA: TGTGCCAGCAGCAATACGAAGGCTGAAGCTTTCTTT.